The clone carrying this T cell receptor beta chain was recorded once. A junction end diverges from the germline sequence, so it may reflect a read error. The source of the sample is a study of tumor and adjacent non-tumor tissue in lung cancer. TCRbeta libraries were built with three rounds of nested PCR, modified from ARM-PCR. MiXCR was run by TCRdb on the multiplex PCR reads, yielding one entry per CDR3 protein. The table includes about 67,000 distinct CDR3 sequences, under 80% detected once. CDR3 length: 16 amino acids. Germline V lookup: CDR1 MDHEN, CDR2 SYDVKM. The template was RNA from unsorted bulk tissue. Distant lung tissue was collected more than 3 cm away from the tumor edge.

V and J are TRBV28 and TRBJ1-1; TRBD1 matches 9 bases. The sequenced material came from distant non-tumor lung tissue. This TCR came from a man aged 60 to 75 with non-small cell lung cancer. The CDR3 DNA is TGTGTCAGCAGCCTAGTAACAGGGGGCTGCGGCACTGAAGCTTTCTTT. It yields the protein CVSSLVTGGCGTEAFF.